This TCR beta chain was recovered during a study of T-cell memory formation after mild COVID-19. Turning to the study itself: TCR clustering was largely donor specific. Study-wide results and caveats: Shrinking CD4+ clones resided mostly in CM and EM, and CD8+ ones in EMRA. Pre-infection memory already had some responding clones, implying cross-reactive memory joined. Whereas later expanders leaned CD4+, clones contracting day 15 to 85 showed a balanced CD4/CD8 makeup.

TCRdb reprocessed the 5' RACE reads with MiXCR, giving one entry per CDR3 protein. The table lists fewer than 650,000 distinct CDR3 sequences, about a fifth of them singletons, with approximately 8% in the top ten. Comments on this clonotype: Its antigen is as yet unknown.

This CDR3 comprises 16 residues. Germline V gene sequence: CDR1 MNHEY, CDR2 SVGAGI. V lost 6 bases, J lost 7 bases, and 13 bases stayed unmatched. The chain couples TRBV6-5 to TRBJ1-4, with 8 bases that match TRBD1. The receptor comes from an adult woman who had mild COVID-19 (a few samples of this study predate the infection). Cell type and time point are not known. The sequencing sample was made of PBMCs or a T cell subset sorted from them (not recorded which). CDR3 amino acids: CASRSSLQGAGEKLFF. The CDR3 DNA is TGTGCCAGCAGGTCCTCCCTCCAGGGGGCCGGTGAAAAACTGTTTTTT.